The clone carrying this T cell receptor beta chain was seen a few times. V gave up 5 bases and J gave up 6 bases, with 16 bases separating them. CDR1 SGHNT and CDR2 YYREEE come from the germline V gene (reference sequence). There are 14 residues in the CDR3. Sequencing was performed with immunoSEQ multiplex PCR; in TCRdb, only in-frame clones are kept and a portion is missing. The repertoire includes some 65,000 clones, roughly 74% of them detected once, and 28% sits in the top ten. This entry comes from a study of blood T cell repertoires in COVID-19. Across the whole study: Acute and convalescent COVID-19 samples came from the United States, Italy and Spain. Sources were T cells, B-cell-depleted T cells, or PBMCs; the material itself was cDNA or gDNA.

This clonotype was obtained from an elderly woman with acute or convalescent COVID-19. Sequencing input: peripheral blood. The rearrangement uses TRBV5-4 and TRBJ2-3, with TRBD1 as a possible D gene (6 bases). CDR3 loop: CASRKGHLEDTQYF. The DNA of the CDR3 is TGTGCCAGCAGAAAGGGACATCTTGAGGATACGCAGTATTTT.